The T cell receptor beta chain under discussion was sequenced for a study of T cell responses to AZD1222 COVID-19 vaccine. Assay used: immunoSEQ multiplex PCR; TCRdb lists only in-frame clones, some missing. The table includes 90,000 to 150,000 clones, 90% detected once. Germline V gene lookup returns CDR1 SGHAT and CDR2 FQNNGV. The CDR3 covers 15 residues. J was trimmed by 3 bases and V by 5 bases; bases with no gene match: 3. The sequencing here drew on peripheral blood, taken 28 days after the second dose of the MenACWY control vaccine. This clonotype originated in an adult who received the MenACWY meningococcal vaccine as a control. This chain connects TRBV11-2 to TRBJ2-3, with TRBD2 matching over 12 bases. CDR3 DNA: TGTGCCAGCAGCCCCGGACTAGCGGGAACAGATACGCAGTATTTT. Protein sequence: CASSPGLAGTDTQYF.